The 18 T cell receptor beta chains given below trace back to one sample, sequenced in a study of T cells after posttransplantation cyclophosphamide. Busulfan-fludarabine conditioning, marrow transplant, and cyclophosphamide on days +3 and +4 were administered. Sequencing used immunoSEQ multiplex PCR; TCRdb keeps in-frame clones, though not all of them. Of more than 9,500 clones in the sample, around nine tenths were seen once. The starting material was PBMCs, obtained after allogeneic stem cell transplant with posttransplant cyclophosphamide. Receptors originate from a female patient aged 30 to 45 who received an allogeneic stem cell transplant from an unrelated donor, was CMV-positive, and had no GVHD. A subset of T cells may come from the graft donor.

The chain links TRBV18 to TRBJ2-7, with D possibly being TRBD1 (7 bases). Trimming took off 1 base at V and 4 bases at J, with 17 bases between the two ends. The CDR3 runs to 16 residues. Germline V lookup: CDR1 KGHSH, CDR2 LQKENI. The CDR3 bases are TGTGCCAGCTCACCACTTGGCGGGACAGAGATTTACGAGCAGTACTTC. Amino acid sequence: CASSPLGGTEIYEQYF.

V gene TRBV5-4 combines with J gene TRBJ2-5; TRBD2 aligns across 10 bases. Germline assignment: CDR1 SGHNT and CDR2 YYREEE (reference sequence). The CDR3 totals 16 residues. V trimming: 4 bases; J trimming: 3 bases; junction bases outside the gene matches: 9. The CDR3 DNA is TGTGCCAGCAGCGTGGGTACTCTAGCGGGGGAAGAGACCCAGTACTTC. This sequence encodes CASSVGTLAGEETQYF.

Here the CDR3 reads CASHSWETQYF. Here the CDR3 DNA reads TGTGCCAGCCACTCGTGGGAGACCCAGTACTTC. This chain uses TRBV18 with TRBJ2-5; D unclear. Germline V gene data show CDR1 as KGHSH and CDR2 as LQKENI. The CDR3 contains 11 residues. V was cut by 8 bases and J by 5 bases, with 9 bases left in between.

With regard to this clone: Other DNA sequences in the sample encode the same CDR3. The CDR3 protein is CASLRDTDTQYF. DNA of the CDR3: TGTGCCAGCCTCAGGGACACAGATACGCAGTATTTT. The rearrangement uses TRBV14 and TRBJ2-3; D may be TRBD1 (5 bases). Trimming removed 8 bases at V and 2 bases at J, with 8 bases between. Germline V lookup: CDR1 SGHDN, CDR2 FVKESK. The CDR3 has 12 amino acids.

CDR3 sequence reads: CASSLFLGTVKEQYF. The CDR3, as DNA: TGTGCCAGCAGTTTATTTCTCGGGACAGTTAAAGAGCAGTACTTC. The V and J genes are TRBV27 and TRBJ2-7; 7 bases match TRBD1. The CDR3 totals 15 residues. After removal of 1 base from V and 7 bases from J, the junction contained 10 bases not matched to a gene. Germline assignment: CDR1 MNHEY and CDR2 SMNVEV (reference sequence).

The chain is built from TRBV19 and TRBJ2-4; 7 bases are shared with TRBD1. The CDR3 covers 17 residues. After removal of 3 bases from V and 2 bases from J, the junction contained 10 bases not matched to a gene. Germline V gene lookup returns CDR1 LNHDA and CDR2 SQIVND (reference sequence). DNA of the CDR3: TGTGCCAGTAGTATCTTGACTACAGGGGTAACCAAAAACATTCAGTACTTC. This sequence encodes CASSILTTGVTKNIQYF.

V usage is TRBV5-1 and J usage is TRBJ2-5, with 10 bases lining up with TRBD1. The CDR3 has 16 residues. CDR1 SGHRS and CDR2 YFSETQ come from the germline V gene. With 5 bases clipped from V and 5 bases from J, the junction kept 12 bases outside the gene matches. The CDR3 bases are TGCGCCAGCAGACTCTCCGGGACAGGGGATAAGGAGACCCAGTACTTC. It encodes CASRLSGTGDKETQYF.

This chain links TRBV27 with TRBJ1-1; possibly TRBD1 for D (6 bases). Per the germline V gene, CDR1 is MNHEY and CDR2 is SMNVEV (reference sequence). CDR3 length: 15 residues. V was pared by 2 bases and J by 7 bases, with 17 bases between. Here the CDR3 reads CASSLTSGGGGEAFF. The CDR3 DNA reads TGTGCCAGCAGTTTAACCTCCGGGGGCGGGGGTGAAGCTTTCTTT.

The chain links TRBV23-1 to TRBJ2-3, with 7 bases identical to TRBD1. TRBV23-1 is classed as an ORF, of uncertain function. Trimming cost V 7 bases and J 2 bases; bases outside gene matches: 15. This CDR3 has 17 amino acids. In DNA form, the CDR3 reads TGCGCCAGCACTCCTCTAAACCGGGACAGATACACAGATACGCAGTATTTT. Its protein is CASTPLNRDRYTDTQYF.

The rearrangement joins TRBV19 to TRBJ2-1, with 11 nucleotides matching TRBD2. Germline loops: CDR1 LNHDA, CDR2 SQIVND (reference sequence). The trim removed 8 bases at V and 5 bases at J, leaving 11 bases unmatched. The CDR3 runs 16 residues. The CDR3 here is CASVPALAGGNNEQFF. CDR3 DNA: TGTGCCAGTGTACCGGCTCTAGCGGGAGGTAACAATGAGCAGTTCTTC.

The rearrangement uses TRBV6-6 and TRBJ1-5; D gene ambiguous. Trimming took 5 bases from V and 7 from J, leaving 9 bases between them. CDR1 is MNHNY, CDR2 SVGAGI, per germline (reference sequence). The CDR3 consists of 12 residues. CDR3 nucleotide sequence: TGTGCCAGCAGTATAACAGAACAGCCCCAGCATTTT. Residues: CASSITEQPQHF.

V usage is TRBV2 and J usage is TRBJ1-2; D is undetermined. Germline lookup yields CDR1 SNHLY and CDR2 FYNNEI. The CDR3 has 12 amino acids. The ends were cut back, 7 bases at V and 4 bases at J, with 10 bases in the middle. CDR3 sequence: CASTTESYGYTF. DNA for the CDR3: TGTGCCAGCACTACAGAGTCCTATGGCTACACCTTC.

The J gene is TRBJ2-3, the V gene TRBV7-2; 8 bases line up with TRBD1. The ends lost 5 bases at V and 0 bases at J; junction bases unmatched: 7. The CDR3 has 16 residues. CDR1 is SGHTA, CDR2 FQGNSA, per germline. CDR3 amino acids: CASSRQGTPSTDTQYF. CDR3 nucleotides: TGTGCCAGCAGCAGACAGGGGACTCCTAGCACAGATACGCAGTATTTT.

V usage is TRBV15 and J usage is TRBJ2-1; 7 bases match TRBD2. Germline loops: CDR1 LNHNV, CDR2 YYDKDF (reference sequence). CDR3 length: 13 amino acids. With 4 bases clipped from V and 12 bases from J, the junction kept 9 bases outside the gene matches. The CDR3 DNA is TGTGCCACCAGCAATACACTCACTAGCGCGCAGTTCTTC. This translates into CATSNTLTSAQFF.

This clone was observed a few times. CDR3 in amino acids: CASIPPGTGKKLFF. CDR3 coding DNA: TGTGCCAGTATCCCACCCGGGACAGGGAAAAAACTGTTTTTT. The rearrangement links TRBV19 to TRBJ1-4; 9 bases line up with TRBD1. Germline CDR1 and CDR2: LNHDA and SQIVND (reference sequence). CDR3 size: 14 residues. Trimming removed 7 bases from V and 9 bases from J; junction bases left unmatched: 9.

This clone was found once. The V and J genes are TRBV11-2 and TRBJ2-3; 10 nucleotides match TRBD1. Per germline, CDR1 SGHAT and CDR2 FQNNGV. Losses at the gene ends were 5 bases for V and 6 bases for J; bases not matched to a gene: 5. The CDR3 loop spans 14 amino acids. CDR3 bases: TGTGCCAGCAGCGGGACAGGGGTTTTCGATACGCAGTATTTT. Its translation: CASSGTGVFDTQYF.

The V and J genes are TRBV7-3 and TRBJ2-7; 9 nucleotides align to TRBD2. CDR1 SGHTA and CDR2 FQGTGA come from the germline V gene. The CDR3 spans 15 residues. Germline trimming cut 5 bases from V and 3 bases from J; bases unmatched to any gene: 8. CDR3 protein: CASSLSGGHIYEQYF. The CDR3 nucleotides read TGTGCCAGCAGCCTAAGCGGGGGGCACATCTACGAGCAGTACTTC.

V gene TRBV7-9 combines with J gene TRBJ1-1; a weak D match, TRBD1 (5 bases). Per the germline V gene, CDR1 is SEHNR and CDR2 is FQNEAQ (reference sequence). The CDR3 runs 14 residues. Trimming took off 4 bases at V and 4 bases at J, with 13 bases between the two ends. This CDR3 reads CASSSGGGGTEAFF. Here the CDR3 DNA reads TGTGCCAGCAGCTCCGGGGGGGGAGGCACTGAAGCTTTCTTT.